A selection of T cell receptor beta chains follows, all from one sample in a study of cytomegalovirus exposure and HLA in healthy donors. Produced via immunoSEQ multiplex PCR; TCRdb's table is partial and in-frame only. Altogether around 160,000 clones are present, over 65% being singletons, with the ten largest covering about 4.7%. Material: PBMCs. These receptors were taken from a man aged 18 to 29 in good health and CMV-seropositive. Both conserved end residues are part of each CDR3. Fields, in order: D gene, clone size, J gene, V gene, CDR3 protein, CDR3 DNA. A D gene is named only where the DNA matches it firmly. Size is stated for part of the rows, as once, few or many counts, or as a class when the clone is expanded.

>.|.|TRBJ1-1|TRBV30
CAFKFSIAGTEAFF
TGTGCCTTCAAATTTTCTATCGCGGGGACTGAAGCTTTCTTT
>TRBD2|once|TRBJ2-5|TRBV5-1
CASSGFSSGGEETQYF
TGCGCCAGCAGCGGTTTTTCTAGCGGGGGAGAAGAGACCCAGTACTTC
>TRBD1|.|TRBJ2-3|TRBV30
CAWSLTGGGSDTQYF
TGTGCCTGGAGTCTGACAGGGGGCGGCTCAGATACGCAGTATTTT
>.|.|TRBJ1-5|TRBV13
CASSLRGGNQPQHF
TGTGCCAGCAGCTTAAGGGGAGGGAATCAGCCCCAGCATTTT
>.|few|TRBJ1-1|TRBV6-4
CASSPQGNTEAFF
TGTGCCAGCAGTCCCCAGGGGAACACTGAAGCTTTCTTT
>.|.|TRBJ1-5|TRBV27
CASRGSARAGNQPQHF
TGTGCCAGCAGGGGTTCGGCCAGGGCTGGTAATCAGCCCCAGCATTTT
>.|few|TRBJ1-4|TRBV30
CAWERVTNEKLFF
TGTGCCTGGGAGCGGGTAACTAATGAAAAACTGTTTTTT
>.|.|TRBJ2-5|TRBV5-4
CATKTGAEETQYF
TGTGCCACCAAGACTGGGGCTGAGGAGACCCAGTACTTC
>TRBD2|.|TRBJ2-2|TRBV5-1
CASSLLPGLAENTGELFF
TGCGCCAGCAGCTTACTCCCGGGACTAGCGGAGAACACCGGGGAGCTGTTTTTT
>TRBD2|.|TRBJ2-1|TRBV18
CASSKTGTSVNNEQFF
TGTGCCAGCTCAAAGACCGGGACTAGCGTTAACAATGAGCAGTTCTTC
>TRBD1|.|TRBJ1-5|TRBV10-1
CASSESYRDRERVGDQPQHF
TGCGCCAGCAGTGAGTCTTATCGGGACAGGGAACGGGTAGGCGATCAGCCCCAGCATTTT
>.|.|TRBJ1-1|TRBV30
CAWSVPGEAFF
TGTGCCTGGAGTGTACCCGGTGAAGCTTTCTTT
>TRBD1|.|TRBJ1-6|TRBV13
CASSNSQGFIRNNSPLHF
TGTGCCAGCAGCAATTCACAGGGGTTTATCCGGAATAATTCACCCCTCCACTTT
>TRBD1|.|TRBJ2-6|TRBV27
CASSPGTDVSGANVLTF
TGTGCCAGCAGTCCCGGGACAGATGTCTCTGGGGCCAACGTCCTGACTTTC
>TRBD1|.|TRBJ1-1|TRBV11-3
CASSARQGKAFF
TGTGCCAGCAGCGCAAGACAGGGGAAAGCTTTCTTT
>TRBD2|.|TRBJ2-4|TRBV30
CAWNKRREGKNIQYF
TGTGCCTGGAATAAGCGGCGGGAGGGCAAAAACATTCAGTACTTC
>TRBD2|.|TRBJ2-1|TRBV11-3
CASNSRLAGGLDEQFF
TGTGCCAGCAATTCTAGGTTGGCGGGAGGGCTGGATGAGCAGTTCTTC
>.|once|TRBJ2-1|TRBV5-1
CASSLGPGRTGEQFF
TGCGCCAGCAGCTTGGGTCCAGGGCGTACCGGAGAGCAGTTCTTC
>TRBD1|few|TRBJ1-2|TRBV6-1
CASSEAAVTGGYGYTF
TGTGCCAGCAGTGAAGCGGCCGTGACAGGGGGATATGGCTACACCTTC
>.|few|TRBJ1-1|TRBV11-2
CASSPGLNPSEAFF
TGTGCCAGCAGCCCCGGTCTCAACCCAAGTGAAGCTTTCTTT
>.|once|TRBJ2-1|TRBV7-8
CASSTRGAMGFF
TGTGCCAGCAGCACGCGCGGGGCTATGGGGTTCTTC
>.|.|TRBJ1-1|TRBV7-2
CASSLDVDTEAFF
TGTGCCAGCAGCTTAGACGTAGACACTGAAGCTTTCTTT
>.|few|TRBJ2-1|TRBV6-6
CASSYEASSYNEQFF
TGTGCCAGCAGTTACGAAGCTAGCTCCTACAATGAGCAGTTCTTC
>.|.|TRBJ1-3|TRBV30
CAWNGGGASGNTIYF
TGTGCCTGGAACGGCGGGGGGGCCTCTGGAAACACCATATATTTT